This TCR beta chain emerged from a study of T cell responses to AZD1222 COVID-19 vaccine. Trimming took 5 bases from V and 5 from J; bases not matched to a gene: 17. Germline V lookup: CDR1 SGHVS, CDR2 FQNEAQ. This CDR3 has 17 residues. As to this clone: Its target is not known.

Sequencing was performed with immunoSEQ multiplex PCR; in TCRdb, only in-frame clones are kept and a portion is missing. The table lists about 110,000 clones, 70% to 90% of them singletons, with 2% to 2.5% in the top ten. Regarding the study as a whole: Seropositive at baseline were only six AZD1222 recipients. Sampling captured repertoires only after the peak T cell response. Donors were chiefly white British, with a greater number of females, and clonal diversity was perhaps underestimated. At 160-218 and 743-854, vaccine-associated CD4 TCRs were dominant, and they spanned spike.

The sequenced sample was peripheral blood, obtained 28 days after the second AZD1222 dose. The source of this sequence is an adult who received the AZD1222 COVID-19 vaccine. The chain recombines TRBV7-8 with TRBJ2-5; 7 bases fit TRBD2. For the CDR3, the DNA is TGTGCCAGCAGCCAAAGGAGGAGGGAGGGACCGGGGGAGACCCAGTACTTC. Translated: CASSQRRREGPGETQYF.